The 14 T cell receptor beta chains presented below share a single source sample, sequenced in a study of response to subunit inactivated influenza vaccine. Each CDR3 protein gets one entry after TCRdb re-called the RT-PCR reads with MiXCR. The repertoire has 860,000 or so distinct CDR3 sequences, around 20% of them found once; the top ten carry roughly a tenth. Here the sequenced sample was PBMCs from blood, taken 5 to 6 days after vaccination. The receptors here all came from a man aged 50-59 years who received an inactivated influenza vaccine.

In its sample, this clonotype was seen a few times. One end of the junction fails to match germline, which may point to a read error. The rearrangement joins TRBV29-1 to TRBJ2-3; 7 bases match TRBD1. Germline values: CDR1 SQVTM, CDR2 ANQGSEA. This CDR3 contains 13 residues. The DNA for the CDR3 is TGCAGCGTTAAAGACAGGGTCTCAGCTACGCAGTATTTT. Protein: CSVKDRVSATQYF.

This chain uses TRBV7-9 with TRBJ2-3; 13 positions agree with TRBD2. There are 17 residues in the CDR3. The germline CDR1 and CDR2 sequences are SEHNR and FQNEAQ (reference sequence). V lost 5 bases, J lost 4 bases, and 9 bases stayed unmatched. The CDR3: CASSPPRLAGGSDTQYF. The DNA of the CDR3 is TGTGCCAGCAGCCCTCCCCGACTAGCGGGAGGTTCAGATACGCAGTATTTT. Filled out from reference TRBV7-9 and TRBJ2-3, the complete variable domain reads DTGVSQNPRHKITKRGQNVTFRCDPISEHNRLYWYRQTLGQGPEFLTYFQNEAQLEKSRLLSDRFSAERPKGSFSTLEIQRTEQGDSAMYLCASSPPRLAGGSDTQYFGPGTRLTVL.

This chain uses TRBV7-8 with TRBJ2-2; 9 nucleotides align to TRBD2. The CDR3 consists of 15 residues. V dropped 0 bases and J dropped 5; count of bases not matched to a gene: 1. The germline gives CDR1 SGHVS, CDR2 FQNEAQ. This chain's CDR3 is CASSLAREGTGELFF. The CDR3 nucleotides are TGTGCCAGCAGCTTAGCGCGGGAGGGGACCGGGGAGCTGTTTTTT.

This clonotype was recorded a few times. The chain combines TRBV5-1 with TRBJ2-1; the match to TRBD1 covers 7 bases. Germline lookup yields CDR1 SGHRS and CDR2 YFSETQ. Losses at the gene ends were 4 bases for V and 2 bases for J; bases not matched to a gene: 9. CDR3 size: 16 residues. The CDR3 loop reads CASSIVQGIAYNEQFF. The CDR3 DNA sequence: TGCGCCAGCAGCATCGTACAGGGGATCGCCTACAATGAGCAGTTCTTC.

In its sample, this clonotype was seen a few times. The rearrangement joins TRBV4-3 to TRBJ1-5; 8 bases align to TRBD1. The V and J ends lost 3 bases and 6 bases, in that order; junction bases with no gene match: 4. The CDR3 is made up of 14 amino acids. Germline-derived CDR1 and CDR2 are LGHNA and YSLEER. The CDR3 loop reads CASSQYRGSQPQHF. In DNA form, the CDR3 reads TGCGCCAGCAGCCAGTACAGGGGGAGTCAGCCCCAGCATTTT.

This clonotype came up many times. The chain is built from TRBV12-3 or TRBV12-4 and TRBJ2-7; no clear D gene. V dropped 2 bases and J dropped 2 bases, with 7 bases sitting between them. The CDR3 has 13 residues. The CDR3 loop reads CASSLLSTYEQYF. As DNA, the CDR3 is TGTGCCAGCAGTTTATTGTCCACCTACGAGCAGTACTTC.

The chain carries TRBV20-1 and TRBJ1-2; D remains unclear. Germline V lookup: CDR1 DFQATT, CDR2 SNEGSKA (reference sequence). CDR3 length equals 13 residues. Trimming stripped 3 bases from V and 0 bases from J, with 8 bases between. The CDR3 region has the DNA TGCAGTGCTAGTATGGGAGCTAACTATGGCTACACCTTC. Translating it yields CSASMGANYGYTF.

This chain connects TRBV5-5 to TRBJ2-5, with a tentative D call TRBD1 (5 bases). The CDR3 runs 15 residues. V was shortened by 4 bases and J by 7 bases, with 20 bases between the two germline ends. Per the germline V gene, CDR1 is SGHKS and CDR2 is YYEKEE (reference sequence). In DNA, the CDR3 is TGTGCCAGCAGCCCAGGACAAGCCCTTCCCGTGACCCAGTACTTC. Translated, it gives CASSPGQALPVTQYF.

CDR3 nucleotide sequence: TGTGCCAGCAGCTTATCTTCACTAGCGGGATCGGTCGAGCAGTACTTC. This translates into CASSLSSLAGSVEQYF. The rearrangement joins TRBV7-9 to TRBJ2-7, with 10 bases lining up with TRBD2. In germline, CDR1 is SEHNR, CDR2 FQNEAQ (reference sequence). CDR3 size: 16 residues. V was clipped by 2 bases and J by 6 bases; unmatched bases: 10.

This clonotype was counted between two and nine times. The CDR3 here is CSAIFRDRGHEQYF. In DNA form, the CDR3 reads TGCAGTGCTATCTTCCGGGACAGGGGTCACGAGCAGTACTTC. The genes are TRBV20-1 and TRBJ2-7; the match to TRBD1 covers 10 bases. V shed 4 bases and J 5 bases; nucleotides not matched to a gene: 8. Germline loops: CDR1 DFQATT, CDR2 SNEGSKA (reference sequence). There are 14 residues in the CDR3.

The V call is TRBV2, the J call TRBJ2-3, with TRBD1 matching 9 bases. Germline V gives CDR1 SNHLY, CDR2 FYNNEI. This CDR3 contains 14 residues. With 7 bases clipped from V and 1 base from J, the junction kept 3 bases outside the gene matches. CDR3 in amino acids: CASMRDRGTDTQYF. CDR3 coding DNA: TGTGCCAGCATGCGGGACAGGGGCACAGATACGCAGTATTTT.

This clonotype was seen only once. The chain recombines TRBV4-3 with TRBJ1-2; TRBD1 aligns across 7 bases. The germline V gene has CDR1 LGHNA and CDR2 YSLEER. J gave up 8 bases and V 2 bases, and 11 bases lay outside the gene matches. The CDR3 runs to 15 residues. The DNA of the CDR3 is TGCGCCAGCAGCCAAAGTACCTTGACAGGGAAAGGCTACACCTTC. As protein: CASSQSTLTGKGYTF.

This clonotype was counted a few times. In DNA form, the CDR3 reads TGCGCCAGCAGCTTGGCCAGTGCTAGCACAGATACGCAGTATTTT. It is translated as CASSLASASTDTQYF. The V and J genes are TRBV5-1 and TRBJ2-3, with D unresolved. Trimming pared 0 bases from V and 0 bases from J, leaving 8 bases between. The CDR3 contains 15 residues. From germline, CDR1 is SGHRS and CDR2 YFSETQ.

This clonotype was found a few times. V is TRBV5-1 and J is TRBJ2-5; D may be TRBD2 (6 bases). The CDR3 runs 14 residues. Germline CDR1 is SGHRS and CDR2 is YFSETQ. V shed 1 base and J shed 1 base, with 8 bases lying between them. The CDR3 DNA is TGCGCCAGCAGCTTGATGACTAGCCAAGAGACCCAGTACTTC. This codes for CASSLMTSQETQYF. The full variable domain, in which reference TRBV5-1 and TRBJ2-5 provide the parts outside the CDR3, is KAGVTQTPRYLIKTRGQQVTLSCSPISGHRSVSWYQQTPGQGLQFLFEYFSETQRNKGNFPGRFSGRQFSNSRSEMNVSTLELGDSALYLCASSLMTSQETQYFGPGTRLLVL.